This T cell receptor (beta chain) is drawn from a study of T cell responses to AZD1222 COVID-19 vaccine. General study points: The donor cohort was predominantly white British with a female majority, and clonal diversity may have been underestimated.

Concerning this clone: Its antigen remains unknown.

V lost 6 bases, J lost 7 bases, and 7 bases lay in between. The CDR3 covers 11 residues. CDR1 and CDR2 (germline): WNHNN, SYGVQD (reference sequence). Produced via immunoSEQ multiplex PCR; TCRdb's table is partial and in-frame only. The sample lists around 45,000 clones, 80% seen once, with approximately 21% in the top ten. This material consisted of peripheral blood, taken 28 days after the second dose of the MenACWY control vaccine. The sequence was collected from an adult who received the MenACWY meningococcal vaccine as a control. The V and J genes are TRBV10-1 and TRBJ1-5; D may be TRBD1 (5 bases). CDR3 DNA sequence: TGCGCCAGCAGCAGGGTCCAGCCCCAGCATTTT. It encodes CASSRVQPQHF.